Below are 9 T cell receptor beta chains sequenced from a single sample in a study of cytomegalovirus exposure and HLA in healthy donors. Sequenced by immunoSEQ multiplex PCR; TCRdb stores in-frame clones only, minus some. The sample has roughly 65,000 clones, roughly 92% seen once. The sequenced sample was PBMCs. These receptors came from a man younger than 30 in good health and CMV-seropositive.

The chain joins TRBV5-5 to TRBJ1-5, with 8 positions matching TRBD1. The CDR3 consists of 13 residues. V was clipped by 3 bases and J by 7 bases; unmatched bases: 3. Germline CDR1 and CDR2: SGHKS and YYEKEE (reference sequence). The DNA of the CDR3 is TGTGCCAGCAGCTCGGACAGGGAACAGCCCCAGCATTTT. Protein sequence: CASSSDREQPQHF.

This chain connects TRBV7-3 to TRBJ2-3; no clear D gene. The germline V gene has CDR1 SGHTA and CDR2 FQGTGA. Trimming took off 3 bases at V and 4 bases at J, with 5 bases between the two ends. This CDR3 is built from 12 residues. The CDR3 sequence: CASSFLADTQYF. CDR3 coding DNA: TGTGCCAGCAGCTTCCTAGCAGATACGCAGTATTTT.

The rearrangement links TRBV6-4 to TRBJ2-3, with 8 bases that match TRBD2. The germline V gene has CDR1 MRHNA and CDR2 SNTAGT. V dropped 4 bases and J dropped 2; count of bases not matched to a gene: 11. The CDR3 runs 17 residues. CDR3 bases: TGTGCCAGCAGTGCCGGGACTAGTTATCCCCCCACAGATACGCAGTATTTT. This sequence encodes CASSAGTSYPPTDTQYF.

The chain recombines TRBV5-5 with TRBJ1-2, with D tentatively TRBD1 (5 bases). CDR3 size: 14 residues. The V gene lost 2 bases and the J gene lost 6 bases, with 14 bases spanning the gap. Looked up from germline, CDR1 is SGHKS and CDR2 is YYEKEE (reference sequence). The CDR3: CASSLQVTYDGYTF. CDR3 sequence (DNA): TGTGCCAGCAGCTTACAGGTGACCTATGATGGCTACACCTTC. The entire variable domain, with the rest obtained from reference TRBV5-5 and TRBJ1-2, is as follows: DAGVTQSPTHLIKTRGQQVTLRCSPISGHKSVSWYQQVLGQGPQFIFQYYEKEERGRGNFPDRFSARQFPNYSSELNVNALLLGDSALYLCASSLQVTYDGYTFGSGTRLTVV.

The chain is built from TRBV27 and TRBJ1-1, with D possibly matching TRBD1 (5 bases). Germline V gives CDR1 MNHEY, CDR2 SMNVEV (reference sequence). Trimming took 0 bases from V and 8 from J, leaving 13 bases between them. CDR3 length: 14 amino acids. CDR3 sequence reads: CASSLSRQRIEAFF. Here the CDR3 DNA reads TGTGCCAGCAGTTTATCTAGACAGAGGATAGAAGCTTTCTTT.

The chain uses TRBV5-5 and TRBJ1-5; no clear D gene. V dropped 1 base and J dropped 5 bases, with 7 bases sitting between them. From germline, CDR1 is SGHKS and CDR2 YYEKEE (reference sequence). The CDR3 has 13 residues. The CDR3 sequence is CASSLQAYQPQHF. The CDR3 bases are TGTGCCAGCAGCTTGCAGGCTTATCAGCCCCAGCATTTT.

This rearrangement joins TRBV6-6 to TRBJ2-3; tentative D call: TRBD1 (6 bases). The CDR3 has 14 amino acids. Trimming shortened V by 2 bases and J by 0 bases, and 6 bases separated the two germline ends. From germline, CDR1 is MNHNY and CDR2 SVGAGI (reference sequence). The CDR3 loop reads CASSYTGSTDTQYF. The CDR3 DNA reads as TGTGCCAGCAGTTACACAGGGAGCACAGATACGCAGTATTTT.

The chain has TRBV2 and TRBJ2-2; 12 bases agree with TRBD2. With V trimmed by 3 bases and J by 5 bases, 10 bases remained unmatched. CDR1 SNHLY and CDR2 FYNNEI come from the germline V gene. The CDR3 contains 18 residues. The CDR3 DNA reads TGTGCCAGCAGTGAGTGGGTGACTAGCGGGAGAGAAACCGGGGAGCTGTTTTTT. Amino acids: CASSEWVTSGRETGELFF.

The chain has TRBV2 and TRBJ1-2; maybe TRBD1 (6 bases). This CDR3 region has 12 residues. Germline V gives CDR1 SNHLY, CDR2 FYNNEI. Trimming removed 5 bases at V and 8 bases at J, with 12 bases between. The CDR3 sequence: CASSPGEGGYTF. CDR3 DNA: TGTGCCAGCAGTCCAGGGGAAGGGGGCTACACCTTC.